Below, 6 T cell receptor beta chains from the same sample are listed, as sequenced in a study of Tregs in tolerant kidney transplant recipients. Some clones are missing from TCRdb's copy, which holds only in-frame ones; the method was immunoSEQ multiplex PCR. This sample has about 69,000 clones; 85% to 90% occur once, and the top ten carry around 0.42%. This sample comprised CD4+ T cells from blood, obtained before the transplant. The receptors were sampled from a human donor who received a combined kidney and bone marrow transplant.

The CDR3 is CASSDRQGYGYTF. The CDR3 DNA reads TGTGCCAGCAGTGATAGGCAGGGTTATGGCTACACCTTC. The rearrangement joins TRBV25-1 to TRBJ1-2; possibly TRBD1 for D (5 bases). Germline CDR1 is MGHDK and CDR2 is SYGVNS. The CDR3 runs 13 residues. Between the trimmed V and J ends, which lost 3 bases and 5 bases, there was a span of 10 bases.

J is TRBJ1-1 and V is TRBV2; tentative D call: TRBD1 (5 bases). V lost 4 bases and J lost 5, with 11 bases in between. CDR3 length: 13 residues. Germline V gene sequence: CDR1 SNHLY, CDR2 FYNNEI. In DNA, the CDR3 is TGTGCCAGCAGTGCCGGGACTCGAACTGAAGCTTTCTTT. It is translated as CASSAGTRTEAFF.

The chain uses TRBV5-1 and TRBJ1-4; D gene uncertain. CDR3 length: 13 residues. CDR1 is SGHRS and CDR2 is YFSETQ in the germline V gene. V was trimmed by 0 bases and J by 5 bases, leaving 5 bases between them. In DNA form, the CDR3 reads TGCGCCAGCAGCTTGGAGAGAAATGAAAAACTGTTTTTT. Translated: CASSLERNEKLFF.

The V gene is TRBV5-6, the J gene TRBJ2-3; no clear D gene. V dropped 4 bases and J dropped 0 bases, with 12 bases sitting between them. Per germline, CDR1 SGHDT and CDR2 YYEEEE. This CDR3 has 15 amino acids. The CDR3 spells CASSLGFTSTDTQYF. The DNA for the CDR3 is TGTGCCAGCAGCCTGGGTTTTACTAGCACAGATACGCAGTATTTT.

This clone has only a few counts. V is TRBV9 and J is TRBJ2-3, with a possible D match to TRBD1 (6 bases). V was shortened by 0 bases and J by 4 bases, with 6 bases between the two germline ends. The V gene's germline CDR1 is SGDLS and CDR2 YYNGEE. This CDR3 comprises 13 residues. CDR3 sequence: CASSVGQADTQYF. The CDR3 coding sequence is TGTGCCAGCAGCGTAGGACAGGCAGATACGCAGTATTTT.

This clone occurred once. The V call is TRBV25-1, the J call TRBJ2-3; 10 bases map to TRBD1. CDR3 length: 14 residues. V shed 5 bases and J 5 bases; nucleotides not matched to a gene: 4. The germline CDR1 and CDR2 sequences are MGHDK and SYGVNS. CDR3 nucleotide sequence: TGTGCCAGCAGTCGACAGGGGGCTGGAGATACGCAGTATTTT. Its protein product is CASSRQGAGDTQYF.